This TCR beta chain is drawn from a study of T cell changes during pregnancy in multiple sclerosis. Trimming removed 0 bases at V and 4 bases at J, with 15 bases between. This CDR3 contains 16 residues. Germline CDR1 SGDLS, CDR2 YYNGEE. This table comes from immunoSEQ multiplex PCR, and its TCRdb copy is limited to in-frame clones, with some not included. The profile shows approximately 38,000 clones, around 90% of them singletons. The chain employs TRBV9 and TRBJ2-3, with D maybe TRBD2 (6 bases). This clonotype was obtained from a female donor with multiple sclerosis, enrolled in a pregnancy study. This specimen was CD8+ T cells from peripheral blood mononuclear cells, taken in the third trimester of pregnancy. CDR3 sequence (DNA): TGTGCCAGCAGCGTAGTCGGGCGGGAAATGTCAGATACGCAGTATTTT. Its translation: CASSVVGREMSDTQYF. Supplemented by reference TRBV9 and TRBJ2-3, the full variable domain reads DSGVTQTPKHLITATGQRVTLRCSPRSGDLSVYWYQQSLDQGLQFLIQYYNGEERAKGNILERFSAQQFPDLHSELNLSSLELGDSALYFCASSVVGREMSDTQYFGPGTRLTVL.